Listed here are 20 T cell receptor beta chains from one sample, sequenced in a study of shared clonotypes between healthy human individuals. Generated by immunoSEQ multiplex PCR, the TCRdb table keeps only in-frame clones and is missing some. The table has 950,000 to 1,300,000 clones, under 80% seen once. The sequenced sample was memory CD4+ T cells sorted from blood. Stated subset: CD45RA-negative fraction. The receptors here all came from a man younger than 35 in good health.

A word on this clone: The sample carries other DNA sequences with the same CDR3. The chain joins TRBV18 to TRBJ2-7; D might be TRBD1 or TRBD2, each matching 5 bases. There are 14 residues in the CDR3. CDR1 KGHSH and CDR2 LQKENI come from the germline V gene. V was clipped by 3 bases and J by 4 bases, with 13 bases between them. The CDR3 nucleotides read TGTGCCAGCTCACCGTCCGAGGGGCCGTACGAGCAGTACTTC. As protein: CASSPSEGPYEQYF.

This sequence joins TRBV6-5 and TRBJ2-5; the match to TRBD2 covers 8 bases. The germline CDR1 and CDR2 sequences are MNHEY and SVGAGI. J gave up 2 bases and V 6 bases, and 2 bases lay outside the gene matches. The CDR3 is 13 residues long. The CDR3 loop reads CASRASGQETQYF. Written as DNA, the CDR3 is TGTGCCAGCAGAGCTAGCGGGCAAGAGACCCAGTACTTC.

The chain recombines TRBV2 with TRBJ2-3; the D is unclear. Germline CDR1 and CDR2: SNHLY and FYNNEI. Deletions cut 4 bases from V and 0 bases from J, with 8 bases between. CDR3 length: 14 amino acids. DNA for the CDR3: TGTGCCAGCAGTGGGGTCCGTAGCACAGATACGCAGTATTTT. Residues: CASSGVRSTDTQYF.

This rearrangement joins TRBV30 to TRBJ1-6, with D possibly matching TRBD1 (5 bases). Trimming took off 7 bases at V and 10 bases at J, with 20 bases between the two ends. The CDR3 contains 14 residues. CDR1 and CDR2 from the germline V gene are GTSNPN and SVGIG (reference sequence). The chain's CDR3 is CAFTPGDLGSPLHF. The CDR3 DNA sequence: TGTGCCTTCACCCCCGGGGACCTAGGCTCACCCCTCCACTTT.

This clone showed up just a few times. The gene calls are TRBV2 and TRBJ1-2; TRBD1 is a possible D gene (6 bases). Germline CDR1 and CDR2: SNHLY and FYNNEI. V was trimmed by 6 bases and J by 2 bases, leaving 13 bases between them. CDR3 length: 14 residues. For the CDR3, the DNA is TGTGCCAGCAGAGGGCAGGGGTCCAACTATGGCTACACCTTC. Its protein is CASRGQGSNYGYTF.

The chain combines TRBV5-6 with TRBJ2-7, with 9 bases aligning to TRBD1. This CDR3 has 16 amino acids. V dropped 0 bases and J dropped 8; count of bases not matched to a gene: 12. Germline assignment: CDR1 SGHDT and CDR2 YYEEEE. This CDR3 is CASSLAGTGFRYKQYF. The CDR3 bases are TGTGCCAGCAGCTTGGCCGGGACAGGGTTCCGATACAAGCAGTACTTC.

The CDR3 DNA is TGTGCCAGCACCCTAATAGCGGGAGGTGAGGGGAATGAGCAGTTCTTC. It codes for CASTLIAGGEGNEQFF. The rearrangement joins TRBV5-4 to TRBJ2-1; 10 bases are a match to TRBD2. From germline, CDR1 is SGHNT and CDR2 YYREEE (reference sequence). V lost 6 bases to trimming and J lost 7 bases; unmatched junction nucleotides: 13. The CDR3 sequence is 16 residues long.

The gene calls are TRBV5-4 and TRBJ2-5; 9 bases are a match to TRBD2. CDR1 and CDR2 from the germline V gene are SGHNT and YYREEE (reference sequence). CDR3 length: 16 amino acids. Trimming cost V 3 bases and J 3 bases; bases outside gene matches: 9. This CDR3 is CASSSPGRGGKETQYF. The DNA of the CDR3 is TGTGCCAGCAGCTCTCCCGGGCGGGGGGGTAAAGAGACCCAGTACTTC.

This clone occurred once. The chain combines TRBV5-1 with TRBJ1-2; no reliable D call. The germline gives CDR1 SGHRS, CDR2 YFSETQ. V was trimmed by 0 bases and J by 2 bases, leaving 11 bases between them. This CDR3 spans 15 amino acids. CDR3 sequence reads: CASSLDGFGNYGYTF. Here the CDR3 DNA reads TGCGCCAGCAGCTTGGACGGGTTCGGGAACTATGGCTACACCTTC.

This clone was counted only a few times. The J gene is TRBJ2-3, the V gene TRBV2, with D possibly being TRBD1 or TRBD2 (6 bases each). Germline CDR1 reads SNHLY; CDR2 reads FYNNEI. V lost 11 bases to trimming and J lost 3 bases, with 15 bases between them. The CDR3 consists of 13 residues. DNA of the CDR3: TGTGCCCTAGAGGGGGGAGTAACAGATACGCAGTATTTT. Translating it yields CALEGGVTDTQYF. Drawing the rest from reference TRBV2 and TRBJ2-3, the complete variable domain is EPEVTQTPSHQVTQMGQEVILRCVPISNHLYFYWYRQILGQKVEFLVSFYNNEISEKSEIFDDQFSVERPDGSNFTLKIRSTKLEDSAMYFCALEGGVTDTQYFGPGTRLTVL.

This sequence joins TRBV19 and TRBJ1-5, with D hard to call. With 4 bases removed from V and 6 bases from J, the gap between germline ends came to 22 bases. Germline V lookup: CDR1 LNHDA, CDR2 SQIVND (reference sequence). This CDR3 spans 17 amino acids. The CDR3 here is CASSKTEVPGRSQPQHF. The CDR3 DNA sequence: TGTGCCAGTAGTAAGACCGAAGTCCCGGGGAGGTCTCAGCCCCAGCATTTT.

V is TRBV7-9 and J is TRBJ1-2; perhaps TRBD1 as D (6 bases). Germline assignment: CDR1 SEHNR and CDR2 FQNEAQ (reference sequence). V was pared by 1 base and J by 7 bases, with 13 bases between. The CDR3 totals 14 residues. The DNA of the CDR3 is TGTGCCAGCAGCTTAGATCTGGGGGGCAGTGGCTACACCTTC. It yields the protein CASSLDLGGSGYTF.

V is TRBV29-1 and J is TRBJ1-2; TRBD1 matches at 8 bases. J was trimmed by 8 bases and V by 3 bases; bases with no gene match: 5. The germline V gene has CDR1 SQVTM and CDR2 ANQGSEA. This CDR3 region has 12 residues. The CDR3 spells CSVEGQAAGYTF. Here the CDR3 DNA reads TGCAGCGTTGAGGGACAGGCTGCCGGCTACACCTTC.

This chain joins TRBV5-6 and TRBJ1-2; D may be TRBD1 (6 bases). Germline V lookup: CDR1 SGHDT, CDR2 YYEEEE. CDR3 length: 14 amino acids. Trimming stripped 2 bases from V and 2 bases from J, with 10 bases between. The CDR3 region is CASSFRGGNYGYTF. The CDR3 coding sequence is TGTGCCAGCAGCTTTAGAGGGGGGAACTATGGCTACACCTTC.

V is TRBV5-1 and J is TRBJ2-3, with TRBD2 as a possible D gene (6 bases). Germline V gene lookup returns CDR1 SGHRS and CDR2 YFSETQ. V was shortened by 0 bases and J by 6 bases, with 14 bases between the two germline ends. The CDR3 has 15 amino acids. In DNA form, the CDR3 reads TGCGCCAGCAGCTTGGCCGCGGGGTCCCGGGATACGCAGTATTTT. Its protein is CASSLAAGSRDTQYF.

The rearrangement links TRBV27 to TRBJ2-6; the D is unclear. With 4 bases removed from V and 2 bases from J, the gap between germline ends came to 9 bases. Germline V gene lookup returns CDR1 MNHEY and CDR2 SMNVEV (reference sequence). The CDR3 runs 15 residues. CDR3 nucleotides: TGTGCCAGCAGTTCTATTTTAGCTGGGGCCAACGTCCTGACTTTC. Its protein is CASSSILAGANVLTF.

The chain is built from TRBV11-2 and TRBJ2-3; 8 bases line up with TRBD1. The germline CDR1 and CDR2 sequences are SGHAT and FQNNGV. V gave up 4 bases and J gave up 5 bases; unmatched junction bases: 8. The CDR3 sequence is 15 residues long. The CDR3 spells CASSYAGQGIDTQYF. The CDR3 nucleotides read TGTGCCAGCAGCTACGCTGGACAGGGAATAGATACGCAGTATTTT.

V and J are TRBV25-1 and TRBJ1-4; D not resolved. The germline V gene has CDR1 MGHDK and CDR2 SYGVNS. V lost 2 bases, J lost 8 bases, and 18 bases lay in between. The CDR3 runs 16 residues. Here the CDR3 DNA reads TGTGCCAGCAGTGAAGTAGGCTCTGGGGTCGGGGAAAAACTGTTTTTT. Amino acids: CASSEVGSGVGEKLFF.

The chain employs TRBV5-6 and TRBJ2-3; D unresolved. CDR1 and CDR2 (germline): SGHDT, YYEEEE. Trimming shortened V by 1 base and J by 0 bases, and 3 bases separated the two germline ends. The CDR3 contains 13 residues. The chain's CDR3 is CASSLQSTDTQYF. CDR3 nucleotides: TGTGCCAGCAGCTTGCAAAGCACAGATACGCAGTATTTT. Looking up the rest from reference TRBV5-6 and TRBJ2-3 gives the full variable domain: DAGVTQSPTHLIKTRGQQVTLRCSPKSGHDTVSWYQQALGQGPQFIFQYYEEEERQRGNFPDRFSGHQFPNYSSELNVNALLLGDSALYLCASSLQSTDTQYFGPGTRLTVL.

This clone was seen just once. V usage is TRBV10-2 and J usage is TRBJ2-1; a weak D match, TRBD1 (6 bases). Trimming cost V 3 bases and J 7 bases, with 16 bases left between them. The CDR3 loop spans 15 amino acids. Germline values: CDR1 WSHSY, CDR2 SAAADI. CDR3 residues: CASSEGGGLFNEQFF. CDR3 nucleotides: TGCGCCAGCAGTGAAGGGGGTGGCCTATTTAATGAGCAGTTCTTC.